The clone carrying this TCR beta chain was seen ten or more times. Its specificity is not known. Time point indicated: newly diagnosed GD, antithyroid drugs for less than 3 months. After RNA was extracted from PBMCs, the TCR library was made from it. TCR beta libraries were built with iRepertoire HTBI primers and Arm-PCR of CDR3 regions. Via MiXCR, TCRdb re-called the multiplex PCR reads, giving one row per CDR3 protein. This sample yields 240,000 or so distinct CDR3 sequences, of which 20% to 25% are seen a single time; about 15% belongs to the top ten. This sample is part of a study of regulatory T cells in long-lasting Graves disease. Regarding the study as a whole: Persistent disease preferred TRBV28, TRBJ1-2 and TRBJ2-5. Reduced TCR diversity was observed in persistent Graves' patients versus newly diagnosed patients. It was possible that the small sample size reduced accuracy.

After removal of 7 bases from V and 5 bases from J, the junction contained 4 bases not matched to a gene. This CDR3 region has 13 residues. Germline CDR1 is MNHEY and CDR2 is SVGEGT. This sequence originates from a female donor with Graves disease. J is TRBJ1-1 and V is TRBV6-2 or TRBV6-3, with 10 bases that match TRBD1. Sequenced material: peripheral blood mononuclear cells (PBMCs), taken at new diagnosis, from a patient treated with antithyroid drugs. Written as DNA, the CDR3 is TGTGCCAGCAAGGGGACAGGGGAGACTGAAGCTTTCTTT. It yields the protein CASKGTGETEAFF.